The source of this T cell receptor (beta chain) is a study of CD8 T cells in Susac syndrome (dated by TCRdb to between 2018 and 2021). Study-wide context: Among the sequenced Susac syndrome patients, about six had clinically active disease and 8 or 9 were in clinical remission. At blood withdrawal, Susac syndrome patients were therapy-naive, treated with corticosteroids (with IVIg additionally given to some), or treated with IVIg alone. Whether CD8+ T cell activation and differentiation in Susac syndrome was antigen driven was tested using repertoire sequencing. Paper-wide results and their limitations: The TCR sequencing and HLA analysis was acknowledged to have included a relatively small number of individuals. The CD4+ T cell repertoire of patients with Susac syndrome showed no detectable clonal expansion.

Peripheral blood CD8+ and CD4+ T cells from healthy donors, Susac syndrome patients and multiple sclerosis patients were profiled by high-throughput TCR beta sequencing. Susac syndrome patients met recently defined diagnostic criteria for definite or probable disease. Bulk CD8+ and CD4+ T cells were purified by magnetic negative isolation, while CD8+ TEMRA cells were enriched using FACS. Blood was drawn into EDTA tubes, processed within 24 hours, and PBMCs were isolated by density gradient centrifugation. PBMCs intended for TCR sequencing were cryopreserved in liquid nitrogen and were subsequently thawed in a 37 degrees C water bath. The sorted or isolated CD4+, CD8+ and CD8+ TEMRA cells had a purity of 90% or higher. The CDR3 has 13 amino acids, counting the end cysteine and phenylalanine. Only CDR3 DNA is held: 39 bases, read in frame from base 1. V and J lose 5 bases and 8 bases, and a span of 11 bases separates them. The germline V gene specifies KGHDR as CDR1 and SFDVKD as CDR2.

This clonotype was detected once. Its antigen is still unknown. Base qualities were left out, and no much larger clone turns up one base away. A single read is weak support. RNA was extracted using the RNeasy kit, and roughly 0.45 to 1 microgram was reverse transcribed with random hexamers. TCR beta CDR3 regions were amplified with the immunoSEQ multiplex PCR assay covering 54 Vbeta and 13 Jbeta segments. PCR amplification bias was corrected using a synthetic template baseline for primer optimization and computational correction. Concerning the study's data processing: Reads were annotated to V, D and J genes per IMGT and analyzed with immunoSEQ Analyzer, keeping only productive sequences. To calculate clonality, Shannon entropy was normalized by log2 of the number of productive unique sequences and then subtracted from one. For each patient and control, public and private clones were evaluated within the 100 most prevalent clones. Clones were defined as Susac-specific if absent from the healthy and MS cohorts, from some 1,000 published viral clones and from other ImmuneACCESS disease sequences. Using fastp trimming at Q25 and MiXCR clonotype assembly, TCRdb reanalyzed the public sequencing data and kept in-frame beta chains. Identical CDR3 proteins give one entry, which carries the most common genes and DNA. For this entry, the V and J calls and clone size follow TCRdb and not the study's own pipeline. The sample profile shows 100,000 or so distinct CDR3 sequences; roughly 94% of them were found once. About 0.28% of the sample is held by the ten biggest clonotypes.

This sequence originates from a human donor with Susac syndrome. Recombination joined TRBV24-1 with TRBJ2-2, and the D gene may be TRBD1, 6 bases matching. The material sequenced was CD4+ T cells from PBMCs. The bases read TGTGCCACCAGTGCTCTGAGGGGGGGGGAGCTGTTTTTT. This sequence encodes CATSALRGGELFF.